This is a list of T cell receptor beta chains from one sample in a study of blood T cell repertoires in COVID-19. Profiling relied on immunoSEQ multiplex PCR, and the TCRdb table lists in-frame clones only, not all of them. The sample lists 65,000 to 75,000 clones, around 90% occurring once. Sequenced input: peripheral blood. The receptor set was obtained from a human donor with active COVID-19. The donor label of this sample is uncertain. Both conserved end residues are part of each CDR3. The order of the fields is J gene, D gene, clone size, V gene, CDR3 protein, CDR3 DNA. D genes are given only for firm matches. Expanded clones get a size class; other rows say once, few or many, or leave the size out.

TRBJ2-3,TRBD2,NA,TRBV19,CASSIELAGGVDTQYF,TGTGCCAGTAGTATAGAGCTAGCGGGAGGGGTGGATACGCAGTATTTT
TRBJ2-1,TRBD2,NA,TRBV28,CASSLGGGSYNEQFF,TGTGCCAGCAGTTTGGGGGGGGGATCCTACAATGAGCAGTTCTTC
TRBJ2-3,TRBD2,NA,TRBV10-3,CAIRGRLLAGTTDTQYF,TGTGCCATCAGGGGACGGCTACTAGCGGGTACCACAGATACGCAGTATTTT
TRBJ2-4,NA,NA,TRBV6-2/TRBV6-3,CASSKLELAKNIQYF,TGTGCCAGCAGTAAACTAGAGCTAGCCAAAAACATTCAGTACTTC
TRBJ2-4,TRBD1,NA,TRBV7-2,CASSLGQGGNIQYF,TGTGCCAGCAGCTTAGGACAGGGTGGAAACATTCAGTACTTC
TRBJ1-5,TRBD1,NA,TRBV28,CASGSGTVVYSNQPQHF,TGTGCCAGCGGGTCCGGGACAGTTGTTTATAGCAATCAGCCCCAGCATTTT
TRBJ2-7,NA,NA,TRBV5-1,CASSRNRVEMAEQYF,TGCGCCAGCAGCCGAAACAGGGTAGAAATGGCAGAGCAGTACTTC
TRBJ1-5,TRBD1,NA,TRBV6-6,CASSGSQGALQHF,TGTGCCAGCAGTGGATCCCAGGGGGCACTCCAGCATTTT
TRBJ1-3,NA,NA,TRBV28,CASSSPGESSGNTIYF,TGTGCCAGCAGTTCCCCCGGGGAAAGCTCTGGAAACACCATATATTTT
TRBJ1-2,TRBD1,NA,TRBV28,CASTSPGTGSYGYTF,TGTGCCAGCACCAGTCCCGGGACAGGGAGCTATGGCTACACCTTC
TRBJ2-3,NA,once,TRBV19,CASSIGGKPTDTQYF,TGTGCCAGTAGTATCGGAGGGAAACCCACAGATACGCAGTATTTT
TRBJ2-7,NA,NA,TRBV7-2,CASSPPGYGGDEQYF,TGTGCCAGCAGCCCCCCGGGTTACGGTGGCGACGAGCAGTACTTC
TRBJ1-5,NA,few,TRBV5-4,CASSLGDQPQHF,TGTGCCAGCAGCTTGGGCGATCAGCCCCAGCATTTT
TRBJ2-1,NA,NA,TRBV2,CASRPEWSSYNEQFF,TGTGCCAGCCGCCCCGAGTGGAGCTCCTACAATGAGCAGTTCTTC
TRBJ1-2,TRBD1,NA,TRBV6-5,CASSYSDRGQGYTF,TGTGCCAGCAGTTACTCCGACAGGGGGCAGGGCTACACCTTC
TRBJ2-3,NA,NA,TRBV7-9,CASSPPGLLFDTQYF,TGTGCCAGCAGCCCCCCTGGACTACTTTTCGATACGCAGTATTTT
TRBJ2-1,TRBD1,NA,TRBV7-2,CASSYTGTGGFNEQFF,TGTGCCAGCAGCTACACCGGGACAGGGGGTTTCAATGAGCAGTTCTTC
TRBJ2-1,TRBD2,once,TRBV5-4,CASTNTSGTKQFF,TGTGCCAGCACCAATACTAGCGGGACGAAGCAGTTCTTC
TRBJ2-3,NA,NA,TRBV21-1,CASSSTSGGSTDTQYF,TGTGCCAGCAGCTCGACTAGCGGAGGAAGCACAGATACGCAGTATTTT
TRBJ2-2,TRBD1,few,TRBV2,CASRPDRGLTGELFF,TGTGCCAGCAGACCAGACAGGGGGCTAACCGGGGAGCTGTTTTTT
TRBJ2-5,NA,NA,TRBV5-4,CASSLEGGRGETQYF,TGTGCCAGCAGCTTGGAGGGGGGGCGGGGAGAGACCCAGTACTTC
TRBJ2-5,TRBD1,NA,TRBV10-2,CASSEPDRGETQYF,TGCGCCAGCAGTGAGCCTGACAGGGGGGAGACCCAGTACTTC
TRBJ2-1,TRBD2,NA,TRBV27,CASNPLAVTLNEQFF,TGTGCCAGCAACCCTCTAGCGGTCACCCTCAATGAGCAGTTCTTC
TRBJ2-2,TRBD2,once,TRBV5-1,CASSLGLATAGELFF,TGCGCCAGCAGCTTGGGACTAGCCACCGCCGGGGAGCTGTTTTTT
TRBJ1-1,NA,NA,TRBV3-1/TRBV3-2,CASSQVFGAGTEAFF,TGTGCCAGCAGCCAAGTTTTCGGGGCGGGGACTGAAGCTTTCTTT
TRBJ1-1,NA,NA,TRBV30,CAWRAGNTEAFF,TGTGCCTGGAGGGCGGGGAACACTGAAGCTTTCTTT
TRBJ2-2,NA,NA,TRBV5-1,CASSLASGKNTGELFF,TGCGCCAGCAGCTTGGCCTCAGGGAAGAACACCGGGGAGCTGTTTTTT
TRBJ2-7,TRBD2,NA,TRBV7-2,CASSRGTSGSGTYEQYF,TGTGCCAGCAGCCGCGGGACTAGCGGGAGTGGCACCTACGAGCAGTACTTC
TRBJ2-5,NA,NA,TRBV21-1,CASRVRDTNQETQYF,TGTGCCAGCAGAGTACGGGACACCAACCAAGAGACCCAGTACTTC
TRBJ1-4,NA,few,TRBV7-8,CASSLDEQANEKLFF,TGTGCCAGCAGCTTAGATGAGCAGGCTAATGAAAAACTGTTTTTT
TRBJ1-5,NA,once,TRBV7-2,CASSLGQNYQPQHF,TGTGCCAGCAGCTTAGGACAGAACTATCAGCCCCAGCATTTT
TRBJ2-3,TRBD2,NA,TRBV4-2,CASSQGSSGSTDTQYF,TGTGCCAGCAGCCAAGGGTCTAGCGGTAGCACAGATACGCAGTATTTT
TRBJ2-7,NA,NA,TRBV7-8,CASGPRGSYEQYF,TGTGCCAGCGGCCCTAGAGGGTCCTACGAGCAGTACTTC
TRBJ2-5,TRBD1,NA,TRBV28,CASSLDRPDQETQYF,TGTGCCAGCAGTTTGGACAGGCCGGACCAAGAGACCCAGTACTTC
TRBJ2-6,NA,NA,TRBV24-1,CATSQSGANVLTF,TGTGCCACCAGTCAGTCTGGGGCCAACGTCCTGACTTTC
TRBJ1-1,NA,NA,TRBV28,CASSFPTGNTEAFF,TGTGCCAGCAGTTTCCCGACAGGGAACACTGAAGCTTTCTTT
TRBJ1-5,TRBD1,NA,TRBV4-1,CASSPIGQVGNQPQHF,TGCGCCAGCAGCCCGATAGGACAGGTAGGCAATCAGCCCCAGCATTTT
TRBJ2-7,TRBD1,once,TRBV19,CASSTDRGLQYEQYF,TGTGCCAGTAGTACTGACAGGGGGCTTCAGTACGAGCAGTACTTC
TRBJ2-3,NA,NA,TRBV29-1,CSVDGAGGTDTQYF,TGCAGCGTTGATGGGGCAGGGGGCACAGATACGCAGTATTTT
TRBJ2-7,NA,NA,TRBV5-4,CASSYGGSSATLEQYF,TGTGCCAGCAGCTATGGGGGGTCGTCAGCTACTTTGGAGCAGTACTTC
TRBJ2-1,NA,once,TRBV6-6,CASRKGAGSSYNEQFF,TGTGCCAGCCGCAAGGGAGCCGGGAGCTCCTACAATGAGCAGTTCTTC
TRBJ2-7,TRBD1,NA,TRBV29-1,CSVPGTGSYEQYF,TGCAGCGTCCCCGGGACAGGTTCCTACGAGCAGTACTTC
TRBJ1-1,NA,once,TRBV27,CASSLSAGFEAFF,TGTGCCAGCAGTTTATCTGCCGGGTTCGAGGCTTTCTTT
TRBJ1-1,TRBD1,once,TRBV10-3,CAISDRGPEAFF,TGTGCCATCAGTGATAGGGGGCCTGAAGCTTTCTTT
TRBJ2-1,TRBD1,NA,TRBV7-9,CASSLAGTGNNEQFF,TGTGCCAGCAGCTTAGCGGGGACAGGGAACAATGAGCAGTTCTTC